Listed below are T cell receptor beta chains from one sample, sequenced in a study of cytomegalovirus exposure and HLA in healthy donors. Some clones are missing from TCRdb's copy, which holds only in-frame ones; the method was immunoSEQ multiplex PCR. Here the sample spans roughly 20,000 clones, 60% to 80% being singletons. Sequencing was done on a sample of PBMCs. The origin of the receptors is a man between 60 and 75 years old in good health and CMV-seronegative. The CDR3 runs from the conserved cysteine through the conserved F or W. A D gene is named only where the DNA matches it firmly. Rows give clone size only sometimes, using once, few, many, or a class for an expanded clone.

cdr3_aa | cdr3_nt | clone_size | v_call | cdr3_length | j_call | d_call
CASSSVVRRYQETQYF | TGTGCCAGCAGCTCAGTGGTGCGGAGGTACCAAGAGACCCAGTACTTC | . | TRBV7-2 | 16 | TRBJ2-5 | .
CASTKDRGHYEQYF | TGTGCCAGCACCAAGGACAGGGGGCACTACGAGCAGTACTTC | . | TRBV7-2 | 14 | TRBJ2-7 | TRBD1
CASSQIGPGGNQPQHF | TGTGCCAGCAGCCAGATAGGGCCAGGGGGCAATCAGCCCCAGCATTTT | once | TRBV7-2 | 16 | TRBJ1-5 | .
CASSSGQGVTNQPQHF | TGTGCCAGCAGTTCAGGACAGGGGGTAACCAATCAGCCCCAGCATTTT | . | TRBV2 | 16 | TRBJ1-5 | TRBD1
CASSSDSQATGELFF | TGTGCCAGCAGCTCGGACTCCCAAGCCACCGGGGAGCTGTTTTTT | . | TRBV13 | 15 | TRBJ2-2 | .
CASRLGQGNSNEQFF | TGTGCCAGTAGATTGGGACAGGGAAATTCCAATGAGCAGTTCTTC | . | TRBV6-5 | 15 | TRBJ2-1 | TRBD1
CASSLLTGLAQRETQYF | TGCGCCAGCAGCCTCCTTACGGGACTAGCCCAAAGAGAGACCCAGTACTTC | . | TRBV5-1 | 17 | TRBJ2-5 | TRBD2
CASSLDHLSYEQYF | TGTGCCAGCAGCTTAGACCACCTATCCTACGAGCAGTACTTC | . | TRBV11-3 | 14 | TRBJ2-7 | .
CASSNRGETQYF | TGTGCCAGCAGCAACAGGGGTGAGACCCAGTACTTC | . | TRBV6-1 | 12 | TRBJ2-5 | TRBD1
CASREQQGLEAFF | TGTGCCAGCAGAGAGCAACAGGGATTGGAAGCTTTCTTT | . | TRBV2 | 13 | TRBJ1-1 | .
CASSMDRDNRYEQYF | TGTGCCAGTAGTATGGACCGGGACAACCGCTACGAGCAGTACTTC | . | TRBV19 | 15 | TRBJ2-7 | .
CASSYDGGSYGYTF | TGTGCCAGCAGTTACGATGGGGGGTCCTATGGCTACACCTTC | . | TRBV6-6 | 14 | TRBJ1-2 | .
CASSLGRGPAFF | TGTGCCAGCAGTTTGGGGCGGGGTCCGGCTTTCTTT | . | TRBV27 | 12 | TRBJ1-1 | .
CASSQTGITEAFF | TGTGCCAGCAGCCAAACAGGGATCACTGAAGCTTTCTTT | few | TRBV14 | 13 | TRBJ1-1 | .
CASSPGTSGGFDEQFF | TGCGCCAGCAGCCCAGGGACTAGCGGGGGGTTTGATGAGCAGTTCTTC | . | TRBV4-1 | 16 | TRBJ2-1 | TRBD2
CASSGTGPKETQYF | TGTGCCAGCAGCGGGACAGGGCCGAAAGAGACCCAGTACTTC | . | TRBV9 | 14 | TRBJ2-5 | TRBD1
CASSFLDTGELFF | TGTGCCAGCAGCTTCCTAGACACCGGGGAGCTGTTTTTT | . | TRBV11-1 | 13 | TRBJ2-2 | .